Following are 5 T cell receptor beta chains from one sample sequenced in a study of response to subunit inactivated influenza vaccine. TCRdb recomputed calls from the RT-PCR reads with MiXCR, one row per CDR3 protein. The sample lists around 760,000 distinct CDR3 sequences, roughly 13% occurring once. The sequencing here drew on PBMCs from blood, taken approximately 15 days before vaccination. Every receptor here comes from a man in his fifties or sixties who received an inactivated influenza vaccine.

This clonotype was observed a few times. This sequence joins TRBV3-1 and TRBJ2-1; 9 bases line up with TRBD2. This CDR3 comprises 15 residues. Germline V gives CDR1 LGHDT, CDR2 YNNKEL (reference sequence). Trimming removed 6 bases from V and 1 base from J; junction bases left unmatched: 4. CDR3 protein: CASSTSGPSYNEQFF. CDR3 coding DNA: TGTGCCAGCAGTACTAGCGGGCCGTCCTACAATGAGCAGTTCTTC.

The chain combines TRBV3-1 with TRBJ2-1; D call uncertain. V shed 1 base and J shed 6 bases, with 10 bases lying between them. CDR1 is LGHDT and CDR2 is YNNKEL in the germline V gene (reference sequence). CDR3 length: 14 residues. The CDR3 nucleotides read TGTGCCAGCAGCCAAGGGTGGATTGGCAATGAGCAGTTCTTC. This encodes CASSQGWIGNEQFF.

This clonotype was seen many times. This chain uses TRBV6-1 with TRBJ2-4; 14 bases align to TRBD2. V dropped 5 bases and J dropped 3; count of bases not matched to a gene: 9. The CDR3 is made up of 18 amino acids. In germline, CDR1 is MNHNS, CDR2 SASEGT. CDR3: CASSRGTSGRRGKNIQYF. CDR3 in DNA: TGTGCCAGCAGTAGGGGGACTAGCGGGAGAAGGGGCAAAAACATTCAGTACTTC.

This rearrangement joins TRBV5-4 to TRBJ2-5; 8 bases fit TRBD2. The germline V gene encodes CDR1 SGHNT and CDR2 YYREEE (reference sequence). V trimming: 4 bases; J trimming: 5 bases; junction bases outside the gene matches: 10. The CDR3 is 15 residues long. CDR3 sequence: CASSQLGGRWETQYF. The DNA of the CDR3 is TGTGCCAGCAGCCAGCTTGGCGGGAGGTGGGAGACCCAGTACTTC.

Only a few counts were recorded for this clonotype. The DNA for the CDR3 is TGTGCCAGCAGCCCCCGGGCAGGCCAGACCTACGAGCAGTACTTC. This sequence encodes CASSPRAGQTYEQYF. The chain employs TRBV4-2 and TRBJ2-7, with D unclear. The V gene's germline CDR1 is LGHNA and CDR2 YNFKEQ. V lost 4 bases, J lost 2 bases, and 15 bases lay in between. This CDR3 has 15 residues.